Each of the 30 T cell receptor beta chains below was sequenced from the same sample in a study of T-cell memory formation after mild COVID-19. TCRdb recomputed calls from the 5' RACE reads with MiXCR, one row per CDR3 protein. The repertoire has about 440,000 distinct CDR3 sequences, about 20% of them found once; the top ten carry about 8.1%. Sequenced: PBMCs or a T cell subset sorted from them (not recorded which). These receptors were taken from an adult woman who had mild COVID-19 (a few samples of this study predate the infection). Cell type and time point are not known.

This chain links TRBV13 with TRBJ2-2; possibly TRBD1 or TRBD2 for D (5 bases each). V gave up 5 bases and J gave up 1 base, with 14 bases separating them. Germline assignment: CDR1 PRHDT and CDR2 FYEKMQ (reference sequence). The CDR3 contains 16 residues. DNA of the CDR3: TGTGCCAGCAGCCCTTGGGGGACGGGGAACACCGGGGAGCTGTTTTTT. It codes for CASSPWGTGNTGELFF.

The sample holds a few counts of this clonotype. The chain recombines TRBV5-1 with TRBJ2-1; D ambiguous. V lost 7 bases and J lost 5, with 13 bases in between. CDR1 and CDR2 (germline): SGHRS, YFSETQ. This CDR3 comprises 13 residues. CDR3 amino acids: CASSTMLNNEQFF. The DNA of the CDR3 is TGCGCCAGCTCAACGATGCTAAACAATGAGCAGTTCTTC.

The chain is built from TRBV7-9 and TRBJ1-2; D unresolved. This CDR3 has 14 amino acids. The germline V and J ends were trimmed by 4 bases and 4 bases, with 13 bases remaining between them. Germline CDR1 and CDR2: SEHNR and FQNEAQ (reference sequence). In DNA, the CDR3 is TGTGCCAGCAGCTCACTCCACCGACCCTATGGCTACACCTTC. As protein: CASSSLHRPYGYTF.

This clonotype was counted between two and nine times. The CDR3 here is CASSLGQGAFTGELFF. In DNA form, the CDR3 reads TGCGCCAGCAGCTTGGGACAGGGGGCGTTCACCGGGGAGCTGTTTTTT. The gene calls are TRBV5-1 and TRBJ2-2, with TRBD1 matching 10 bases. The CDR3 extends over 16 amino acids. With 0 bases clipped from V and 4 bases from J, the junction kept 3 bases outside the gene matches. Looked up from germline, CDR1 is SGHRS and CDR2 is YFSETQ.

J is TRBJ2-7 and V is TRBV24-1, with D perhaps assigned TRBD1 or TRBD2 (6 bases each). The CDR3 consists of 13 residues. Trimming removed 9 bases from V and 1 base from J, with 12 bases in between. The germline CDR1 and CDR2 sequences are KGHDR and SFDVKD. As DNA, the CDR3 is TGTGCCACCCGGGAGAGGGGGTCCTACGAGCAGTACTTC. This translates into CATRERGSYEQYF.

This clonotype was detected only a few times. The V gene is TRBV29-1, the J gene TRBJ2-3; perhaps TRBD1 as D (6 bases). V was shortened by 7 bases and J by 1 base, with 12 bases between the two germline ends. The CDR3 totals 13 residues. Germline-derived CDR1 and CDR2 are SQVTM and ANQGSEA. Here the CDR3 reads CSGNRDRTDTQYF. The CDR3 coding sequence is TGCAGCGGGAACAGGGACCGCACAGATACGCAGTATTTT.

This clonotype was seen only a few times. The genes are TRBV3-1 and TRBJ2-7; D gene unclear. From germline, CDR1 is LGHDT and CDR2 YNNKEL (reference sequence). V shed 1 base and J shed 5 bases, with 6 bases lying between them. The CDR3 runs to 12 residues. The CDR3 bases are TGTGCCAGCAGCCAAGGTAGAAACGAGCAGTACTTC. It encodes CASSQGRNEQYF.

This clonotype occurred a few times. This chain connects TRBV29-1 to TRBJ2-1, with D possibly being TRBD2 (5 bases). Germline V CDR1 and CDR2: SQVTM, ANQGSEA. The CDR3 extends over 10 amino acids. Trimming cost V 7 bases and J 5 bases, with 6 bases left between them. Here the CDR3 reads CSAGNNEQFF. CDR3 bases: TGCAGCGCGGGGAACAATGAGCAGTTCTTC.

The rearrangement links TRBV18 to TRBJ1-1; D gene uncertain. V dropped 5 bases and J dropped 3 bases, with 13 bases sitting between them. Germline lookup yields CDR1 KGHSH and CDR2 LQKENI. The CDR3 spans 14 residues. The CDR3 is CASSTMKADTEAFF. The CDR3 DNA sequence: TGTGCCAGCTCAACGATGAAGGCTGACACTGAAGCTTTCTTT. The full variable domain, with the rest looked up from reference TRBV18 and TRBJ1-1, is NAGVMQNPRHLVRRRGQEARLRCSPMKGHSHVYWYRQLPEEGLKFMVYLQKENIIDESGMPKERFSAEFPKEGPSILRIQQVVRGDSAAYFCASSTMKADTEAFFGQGTRLTVV.

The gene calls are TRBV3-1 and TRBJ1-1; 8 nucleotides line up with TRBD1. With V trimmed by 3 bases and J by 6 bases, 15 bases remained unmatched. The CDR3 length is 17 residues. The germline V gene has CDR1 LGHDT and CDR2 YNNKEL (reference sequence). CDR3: CASSQHGSNRGVAEAFF. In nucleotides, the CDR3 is TGTGCCAGCAGCCAGCACGGATCCAACAGGGGGGTAGCTGAAGCTTTCTTT.

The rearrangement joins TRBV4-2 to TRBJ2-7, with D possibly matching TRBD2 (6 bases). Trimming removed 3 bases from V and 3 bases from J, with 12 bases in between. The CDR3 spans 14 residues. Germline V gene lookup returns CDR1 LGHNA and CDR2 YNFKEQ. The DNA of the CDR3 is TGTGCCAGCAGCCAGTCGAGCGGGTACTACGAGCAGTACTTC. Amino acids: CASSQSSGYYEQYF.

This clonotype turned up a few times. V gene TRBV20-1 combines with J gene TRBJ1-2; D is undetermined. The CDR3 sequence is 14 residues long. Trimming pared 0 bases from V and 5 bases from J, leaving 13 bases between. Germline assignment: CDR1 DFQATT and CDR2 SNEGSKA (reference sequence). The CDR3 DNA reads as TGCAGTGCTAGAGAAGTGGGGATGGTGTATGGCTACACCTTC. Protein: CSAREVGMVYGYTF.

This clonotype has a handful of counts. The CDR3 DNA is TGTGCCAGCAGTTCGGACGGAGCCAGGAATGAGCAGTTCTTC. This codes for CASSSDGARNEQFF. This sequence joins TRBV11-3 and TRBJ2-1; no reliable D call. This CDR3 has 14 amino acids. V gave up 6 bases and J gave up 7 bases, with 16 bases separating them. Germline V CDR1 and CDR2: SGHNT, YENEEA.

The CDR3 DNA sequence: TGTGCCAGCACCCCCACCCGACTAGCGGGGAGGGAGACCCAGTACTTC. It specifies CASTPTRLAGRETQYF. V usage is TRBV7-8 and J usage is TRBJ2-5; 11 bases match TRBD2. Germline values: CDR1 SGHVS, CDR2 FQNEAQ. Unmatched junction bases numbered 12, after V lost 7 bases and J lost 5 bases. This CDR3 spans 16 amino acids.

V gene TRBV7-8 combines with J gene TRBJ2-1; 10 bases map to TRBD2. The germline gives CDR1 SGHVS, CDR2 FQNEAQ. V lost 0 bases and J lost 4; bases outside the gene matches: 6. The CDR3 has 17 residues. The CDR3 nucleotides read TGTGCCAGCAGCTTAGCAATTAGCGGGGGGCAATACAATGAGCAGTTCTTC. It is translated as CASSLAISGGQYNEQFF.

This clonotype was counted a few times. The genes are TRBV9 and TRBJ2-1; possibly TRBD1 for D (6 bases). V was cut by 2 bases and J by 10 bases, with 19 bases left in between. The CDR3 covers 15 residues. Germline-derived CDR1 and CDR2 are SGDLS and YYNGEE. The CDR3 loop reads CASSVGTNSLGEQFF. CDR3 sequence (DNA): TGTGCCAGCAGCGTCGGGACAAACTCCCTCGGGGAGCAGTTCTTC.

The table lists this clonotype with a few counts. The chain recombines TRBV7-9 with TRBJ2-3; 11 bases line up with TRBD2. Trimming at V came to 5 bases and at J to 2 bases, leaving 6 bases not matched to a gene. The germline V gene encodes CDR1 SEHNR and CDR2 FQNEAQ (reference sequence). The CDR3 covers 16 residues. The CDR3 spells CASSPGLAAYTDTQYF. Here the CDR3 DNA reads TGTGCCAGCAGCCCGGGACTAGCGGCATACACAGATACGCAGTATTTT.

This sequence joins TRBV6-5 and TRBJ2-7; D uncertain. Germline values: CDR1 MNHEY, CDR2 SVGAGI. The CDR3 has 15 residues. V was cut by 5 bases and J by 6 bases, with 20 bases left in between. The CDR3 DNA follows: TGTGCCAGCAGTCGCGACTGGGAAGCGAGAGGCGAGCAGTACTTC. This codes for CASSRDWEARGEQYF.

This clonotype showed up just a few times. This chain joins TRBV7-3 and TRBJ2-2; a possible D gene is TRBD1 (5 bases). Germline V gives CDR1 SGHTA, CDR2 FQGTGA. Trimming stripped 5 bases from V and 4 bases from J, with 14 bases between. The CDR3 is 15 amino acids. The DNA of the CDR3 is TGTGCCAGCAGCCCCGGTCAGGGTAGCACCGGGGAGCTGTTTTTT. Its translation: CASSPGQGSTGELFF.

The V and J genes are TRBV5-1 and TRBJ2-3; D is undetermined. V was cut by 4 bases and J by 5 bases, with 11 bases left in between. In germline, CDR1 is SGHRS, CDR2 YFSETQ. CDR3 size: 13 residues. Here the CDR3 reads CASSPHPEDTQYF. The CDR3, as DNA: TGCGCCAGCAGCCCACATCCTGAAGATACGCAGTATTTT.

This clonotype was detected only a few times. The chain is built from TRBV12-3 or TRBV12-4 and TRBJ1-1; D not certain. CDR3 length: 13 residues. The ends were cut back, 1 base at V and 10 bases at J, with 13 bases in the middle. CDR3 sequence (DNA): TGTGCCAGCAGTTTAGGGCCCGTACTTCCAGCTTTCTTT. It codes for CASSLGPVLPAFF.

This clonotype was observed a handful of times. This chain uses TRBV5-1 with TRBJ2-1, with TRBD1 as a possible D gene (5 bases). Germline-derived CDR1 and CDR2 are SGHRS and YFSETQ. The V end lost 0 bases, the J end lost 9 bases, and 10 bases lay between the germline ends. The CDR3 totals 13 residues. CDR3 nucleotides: TGCGCCAGCAGCTTGGCAGGGTTAAGTGAGCAGTTCTTC. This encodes CASSLAGLSEQFF.

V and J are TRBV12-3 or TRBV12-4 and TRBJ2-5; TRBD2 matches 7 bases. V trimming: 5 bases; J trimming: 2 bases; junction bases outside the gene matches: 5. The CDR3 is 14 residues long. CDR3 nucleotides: TGTGCCAGCAGTGAGAGCGGGATACAAGAGACCCAGTACTTC. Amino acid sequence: CASSESGIQETQYF.

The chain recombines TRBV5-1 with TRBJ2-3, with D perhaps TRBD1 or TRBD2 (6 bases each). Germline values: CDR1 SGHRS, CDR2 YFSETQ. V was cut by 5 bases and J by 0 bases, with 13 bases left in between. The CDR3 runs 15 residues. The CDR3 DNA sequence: TGCGCCAGCAGGGAGACGGGGGCCAGCACAGATACGCAGTATTTT. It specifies CASRETGASTDTQYF.

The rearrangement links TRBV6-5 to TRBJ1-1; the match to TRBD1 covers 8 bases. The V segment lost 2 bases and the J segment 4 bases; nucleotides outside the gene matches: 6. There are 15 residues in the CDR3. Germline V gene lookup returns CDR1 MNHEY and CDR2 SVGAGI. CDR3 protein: CASSYRTGGTTEAFF. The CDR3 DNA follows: TGTGCCAGCAGTTACCGAACAGGGGGGACCACTGAAGCTTTCTTT.

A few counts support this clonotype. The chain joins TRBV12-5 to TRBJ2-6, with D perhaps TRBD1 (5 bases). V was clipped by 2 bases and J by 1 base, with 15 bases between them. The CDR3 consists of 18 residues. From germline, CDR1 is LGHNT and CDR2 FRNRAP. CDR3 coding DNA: TGTGCTAGTGGTTTGTTAGGGGATTTTAAGTCTGGGGCCAACGTCCTGACTTTC. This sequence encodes CASGLLGDFKSGANVLTF.

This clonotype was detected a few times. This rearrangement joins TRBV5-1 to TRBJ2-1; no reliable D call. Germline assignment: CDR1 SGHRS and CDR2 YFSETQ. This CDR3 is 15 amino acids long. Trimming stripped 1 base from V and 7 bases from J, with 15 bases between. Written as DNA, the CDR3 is TGCGCCAGCAGCTTGACCGGCCAAGCAACTAATGAGCAGTTCTTC. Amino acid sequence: CASSLTGQATNEQFF.

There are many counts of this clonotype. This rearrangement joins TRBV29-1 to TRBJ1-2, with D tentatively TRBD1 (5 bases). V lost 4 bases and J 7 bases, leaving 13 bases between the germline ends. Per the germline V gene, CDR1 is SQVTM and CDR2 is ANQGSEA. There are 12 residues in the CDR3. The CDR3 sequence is CSVGHRSSGYTF. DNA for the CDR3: TGCAGCGTTGGGCACAGGTCTAGTGGCTACACCTTC.

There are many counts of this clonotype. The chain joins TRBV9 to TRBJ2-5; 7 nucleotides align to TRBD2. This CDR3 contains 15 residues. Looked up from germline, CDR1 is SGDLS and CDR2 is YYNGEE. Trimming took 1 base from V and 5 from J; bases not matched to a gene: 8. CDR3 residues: CASSVLGGSLETQYF. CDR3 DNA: TGTGCCAGCAGCGTATTGGGGGGGAGCTTGGAGACCCAGTACTTC.

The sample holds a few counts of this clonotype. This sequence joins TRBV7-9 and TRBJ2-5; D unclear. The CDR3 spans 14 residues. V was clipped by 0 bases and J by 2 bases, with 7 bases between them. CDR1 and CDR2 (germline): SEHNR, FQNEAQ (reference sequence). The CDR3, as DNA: TGTGCCAGCAGCTTAGCTCGGCAGCAAGAGACCCAGTACTTC. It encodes CASSLARQQETQYF. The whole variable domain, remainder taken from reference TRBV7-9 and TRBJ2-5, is DTGVSQNPRHKITKRGQNVTFRCDPISEHNRLYWYRQTLGQGPEFLTYFQNEAQLEKSRLLSDRFSAERPKGSFSTLEIQRTEQGDSAMYLCASSLARQQETQYFGPGTRLLVL.